The 12 T cell receptor beta chains listed next were all sequenced from one sample in a study of T cell responses to AZD1222 COVID-19 vaccine. Repertoires were generated with immunoSEQ multiplex PCR, while TCRdb's copy carries only in-frame clones and drops some. The sample records some 92,000 clones, about 90% being singletons. The starting material was peripheral blood, obtained on day 0 of AZD1222 vaccination. Receptor source: an adult in good health.

This sequence joins TRBV7-3 and TRBJ2-2; D gene uncertain. CDR1 is SGHTA, CDR2 FQGTGA, per germline. The CDR3 loop spans 13 amino acids. The ends were cut back, 6 bases at V and 5 bases at J, with 10 bases in the middle. The DNA of the CDR3 is TGTGCCAGCAGAACGTGGGGTACCGGGGAGCTGTTTTTT. It translates to CASRTWGTGELFF.

The chain uses TRBV12-3 or TRBV12-4 and TRBJ1-1, with D perhaps TRBD1 (5 bases). V lost 5 bases and J lost 6, with 10 bases in between. The CDR3 runs to 12 residues. This chain's CDR3 is CASSLGVAEAFF. The CDR3 DNA reads TGTGCCAGCAGTCTAGGGGTGGCTGAAGCTTTCTTT.

The genes are TRBV7-8 and TRBJ2-7, with unresolved D. The CDR3 length is 12 residues. Trimming removed 3 bases at V and 3 bases at J, with 6 bases between. Germline values: CDR1 SGHVS, CDR2 FQNEAQ. The CDR3 nucleotides read TGTGCCAGCAGCTTTAACAACTACGAGCAGTACTTC. Its translation is CASSFNNYEQYF.

The rearrangement joins TRBV28 to TRBJ1-1; D gene uncertain. V was pared by 7 bases and J by 1 base, with 10 bases between. The CDR3 covers 13 residues. Per the germline V gene, CDR1 is MDHEN and CDR2 is SYDVKM. CDR3 loop: CASMARPNTEAFF. The CDR3 DNA follows: TGTGCCAGCATGGCCCGACCGAACACTGAAGCTTTCTTT.

The chain recombines TRBV19 with TRBJ1-5, with a tentative D call TRBD1 (6 bases). Germline assignment: CDR1 LNHDA and CDR2 SQIVND (reference sequence). V lost 3 bases to trimming and J lost 6 bases, with 9 bases between them. The CDR3 consists of 13 residues. The CDR3 protein is CASSMLRGQPQHF. In DNA form, the CDR3 reads TGTGCCAGTAGTATGCTCAGGGGTCAGCCCCAGCATTTT.

The V call is TRBV30, the J call TRBJ2-7; D is perhaps TRBD2 (5 bases). The CDR3 sequence is 13 residues long. With 4 bases removed from V and 4 bases from J, the gap between germline ends came to 14 bases. The germline V gene encodes CDR1 GTSNPN and CDR2 SVGIG (reference sequence). This chain's CDR3 is CAWKEDPAYEQYF. CDR3 bases: TGTGCCTGGAAGGAGGATCCCGCGTACGAGCAGTACTTC.

The V call is TRBV5-1, the J call TRBJ2-1; 8 positions agree with TRBD1. In germline, CDR1 is SGHRS, CDR2 YFSETQ. The CDR3 is 15 residues long. J lost 4 bases, V lost 0 bases, and 3 bases had no gene match. The CDR3 coding sequence is TGCGCCAGCAGCTTGGAGGACAGGGCGTACAATGAGCAGTTCTTC. Encoded protein: CASSLEDRAYNEQFF. The whole variable domain, filled in from reference TRBV5-1 and TRBJ2-1, reads KAGVTQTPRYLIKTRGQQVTLSCSPISGHRSVSWYQQTPGQGLQFLFEYFSETQRNKGNFPGRFSGRQFSNSRSEMNVSTLELGDSALYLCASSLEDRAYNEQFFGPGTRLTVL.

The V gene is TRBV7-2, the J gene TRBJ2-3; D perhaps matches TRBD2 (7 bases). The CDR3 extends over 17 amino acids. Germline V gene sequence: CDR1 SGHTA, CDR2 FQGNSA. V gave up 5 bases and J gave up 3 bases, with 21 bases separating them. CDR3 residues: CASSPTLGGGLTDTQYF. The DNA for the CDR3 is TGTGCCAGCAGCCCCACGCTGGGGGGGGGCCTTACAGATACGCAGTATTTT.

This sequence joins TRBV7-9 and TRBJ2-5; 14 nucleotides align to TRBD2. In germline, CDR1 is SEHNR, CDR2 FQNEAQ (reference sequence). V gave up 4 bases and J gave up 1 base; unmatched junction bases: 5. CDR3 length: 17 amino acids. CDR3 nucleotides: TGTGCCAGCAGCTGGGGACTAGCGGGGGCTGTCCAAGAGACCCAGTACTTC. This gives the protein CASSWGLAGAVQETQYF.

The rearrangement joins TRBV5-4 to TRBJ1-6, with unresolved D. In germline, CDR1 is SGHNT, CDR2 YYREEE (reference sequence). The CDR3 runs 15 residues. The germline V and J ends were trimmed by 4 bases and 0 bases, with 8 bases remaining between them. The CDR3 here is CASSPGISYNSPLHF. CDR3 nucleotide sequence: TGTGCCAGCAGCCCTGGGATCTCCTATAATTCACCCCTCCACTTT.

The CDR3, as DNA: TGTGCCAGCAGCGGCATGGGGGTTAGCTCTGGGGCCAACGTCCTGACTTTC. Its translation: CASSGMGVSSGANVLTF. The gene calls are TRBV5-5 and TRBJ2-6; D could derive from TRBD1 or TRBD2 (5 bases each). This CDR3 region has 17 residues. Deletions cut 4 bases from V and 0 bases from J, with 14 bases between. The germline V gene encodes CDR1 SGHKS and CDR2 YYEKEE (reference sequence).

CDR3 nucleotides: TGCGCCAGCAGTGAGTCCGGCGGGGGGGCCCAAGAGACCCAGTACTTC. Protein: CASSESGGGAQETQYF. The chain employs TRBV10-1 and TRBJ2-5; 9 positions match TRBD2. The trim removed 0 bases at V and 1 base at J, leaving 3 bases unmatched. Germline-derived CDR1 and CDR2 are WNHNN and SYGVQD (reference sequence). CDR3 size: 16 residues.